A selection of T cell receptor beta chains follows, all from one sample in a study of OX40 agonist ivuxolimab in advanced cancers. The data were produced by immunoSEQ multiplex PCR, yet TCRdb's version contains in-frame clones alone and is incomplete. The sample includes around 150,000 clones, less than 95% of them seen just once. The material sequenced was CD4+ or CD8+ T cells sorted from blood, taken in a trial of the OX40 agonist ivuxolimab. The receptors come from an adult with an advanced solid tumor such as melanoma, head and neck, liver or kidney cancer. Each CDR3 is given with its conserved first and last residue. A D gene is named only where the DNA matches it firmly. Clone size is stated in some rows and not others, as once, few, many or a class when expanded.

CDR3,DNA,V,D,J,size
CASSLGFSQETQYF,TGTGCCAGCAGCTTAGGCTTTTCCCAAGAGACCCAGTACTTC,TRBV7-2,.,TRBJ2-5,.
CASSNSGRYYEQYF,TGTGCCAGCAGCAACAGCGGGAGATACTACGAGCAGTACTTC,TRBV11-2,TRBD2,TRBJ2-7,.
CASSVIAVAQETQYF,TGTGCCAGTAGTGTTATAGCGGTTGCCCAAGAGACCCAGTACTTC,TRBV19,.,TRBJ2-5,once
CATSRLGQYSGANVLTF,TGTGCCACCAGCAGACTCGGACAGTACTCTGGGGCCAACGTCCTGACTTTC,TRBV15,.,TRBJ2-6,once
CASSGFNPETGLREAFF,TGTGCCAGCTCCGGGTTCAACCCGGAGACAGGACTCCGTGAAGCTTTCTTT,TRBV10-3,.,TRBJ1-1,.
CASSLDAGWGNEQFF,TGTGCCAGCAGCTTGGACGCGGGATGGGGCAATGAGCAGTTCTTC,TRBV5-6,.,TRBJ2-1,.
CASSLAAVTGELFF,TGTGCCAGCAGCTTAGCCGCCGTCACCGGGGAGCTGTTTTTT,TRBV13,.,TRBJ2-2,.
CASRRGGQGPLDTQYF,TGTGCCAGCAGGAGGGGGGGACAGGGTCCTTTAGATACGCAGTATTTT,TRBV5-4,TRBD1,TRBJ2-3,.
CASSLAEERPQHF,TGTGCCAGTAGTCTAGCCGAGGAGCGGCCCCAGCATTTT,TRBV19,.,TRBJ1-5,.
CASSQSGEDIQYF,TGTGCCAGCAGCCAATCTGGGGAGGACATTCAGTACTTC,TRBV16,.,TRBJ2-4,once
CASTGTGRDTQYF,TGTGCCAGCACCGGGACAGGTCGGGATACGCAGTATTTT,TRBV27,TRBD1,TRBJ2-3,.
CASSSLTGAMNTEAFF,TGTGCCAGCAGTTCATTGACAGGGGCCATGAACACTGAAGCTTTCTTT,TRBV6-5,TRBD1,TRBJ1-1,.
CSVRDRNSNQPQHF,TGCAGCGTCAGGGACAGAAATAGCAATCAGCCCCAGCATTTT,TRBV29-1,TRBD1,TRBJ1-5,.
CASSIPGLSNTGELFF,TGTGCCAGTAGTATACCGGGACTTTCGAACACCGGGGAGCTGTTTTTT,TRBV19,.,TRBJ2-2,.
CASKQGTEAFF,TGTGCCAGTAAGCAAGGGACTGAAGCTTTCTTT,TRBV19,.,TRBJ1-1,.
CASTTRGPTEAFF,TGTGCCAGCACTACTAGGGGTCCCACTGAAGCTTTCTTT,TRBV28,.,TRBJ1-1,.
CASSPGSPYEQYF,TGTGCCAGCAGCCCAGGATCCCCCTACGAGCAGTACTTC,TRBV6-5,.,TRBJ2-7,.
CASSPSPTGGMVKLFF,TGTGCCAGCAGTCCCTCACCGACAGGGGGCATGGTAAAACTGTTTTTT,TRBV28,TRBD1,TRBJ1-4,.
CASSLNREAGNTIYF,TGCGCCAGCAGCTTGAACAGGGAGGCTGGAAACACCATATATTTT,TRBV5-1,.,TRBJ1-3,.
CASSPPQGSYEQYF,TGCGCCAGCAGCCCCCCGCAGGGATCCTACGAGCAGTACTTC,TRBV5-1,.,TRBJ2-7,.
CASSPGQRNYGYTF,TGTGCCAGCAGTCCGGGACAGAGGAACTATGGCTACACCTTC,TRBV6-5,TRBD1,TRBJ1-2,.
CASSFLGDSYNEQFF,TGTGCCAGCAGCTTCTTAGGAGACTCCTACAATGAGCAGTTCTTC,TRBV5-4,.,TRBJ2-1,.
CASALGLAGYNEQFF,TGTGCTAGTGCCTTGGGACTAGCGGGCTACAATGAGCAGTTCTTC,TRBV12-5,TRBD2,TRBJ2-1,.
CASRDWVEDTEAFF,TGTGCCAGCAGAGACTGGGTCGAGGACACTGAAGCTTTCTTT,TRBV6-5,.,TRBJ1-1,.
CASSPRGNVLTF,TGTGCCAGCAGCCCCCGGGGCAACGTCCTGACTTTC,TRBV5-6,.,TRBJ2-6,.
CASRRTNSNQPQHF,TGTGCCAGCAGGAGGACAAATAGCAATCAGCCCCAGCATTTT,TRBV2,.,TRBJ1-5,.
CASSQDLGLANEQYF,TGTGCCAGCAGCCAGGACTTGGGACTAGCGAACGAGCAGTACTTC,TRBV4-2,TRBD2,TRBJ2-7,.
CASSAGTSGFASTDTQYF,TGTGCCAGCAGTGCCGGGACTAGCGGATTTGCTAGCACAGATACGCAGTATTTT,TRBV6-1,TRBD2,TRBJ2-3,.
CASRSGRAENEQYF,TGTGCCAGCAGAAGCGGGAGGGCTGAAAACGAGCAGTACTTC,TRBV28,TRBD2,TRBJ2-7,.
CASSLILGGRQTEAFF,TGCGCCAGCAGCTTGATTTTAGGGGGCCGTCAGACTGAAGCTTTCTTT,TRBV5-1,TRBD1,TRBJ1-1,.
CASSARGPEAFF,TGTGCCAGCTCCGCGAGGGGCCCTGAAGCTTTCTTT,TRBV18,.,TRBJ1-1,.